This TCR beta chain was sequenced during a study of Ad26.COV2.S vaccination and SARS-CoV-2 variants. Study in general: Donor had been placed in the Ad26.COV2.S arm of the COV1001 trial.

General observations from the study: Recipients of vaccine and of placebo showed similar breadth of their non-spike TCR repertoires.

Treatment: 15 to 20 received Ad26.COV2.S at low or high dose, single or two shots; roughly five received placebo; per-sample allocation not given. Sampling occurred on day 63 after the first vaccine or placebo injection. Boston provided a donor who was an adult aged 18-55 years. Its platform was an Ad26 vector, and its expressed antigen was Wuhan-strain SARS-CoV-2 spike. Trimming stripped 5 bases from V and 0 bases from J, with 14 bases between. CDR1 and CDR2 from the germline V gene are SGHAT and FQNNGV. CDR3 size: 15 residues. Points on this clone: Its target is unknown.

Generated by immunoSEQ multiplex PCR, the TCRdb table keeps only in-frame clones and is missing some. In the table there are approximately 400,000 clones, about 83% of which are singletons. The sample here was peripheral blood, taken in a trial of Ad26.COV2.S vaccine versus placebo. This chain connects TRBV11-2 to TRBJ2-7; possibly TRBD1 or TRBD2 for D (5 bases each). This TCR was recovered from a person aged 18-65 years who received the Ad26.COV2.S COVID-19 vaccine or a placebo. The CDR3: CASSLRTGASYEQYF. The CDR3 DNA is TGTGCCAGCAGCCTCAGGACTGGGGCCTCCTACGAGCAGTACTTC.